The 27 T cell receptor beta chains presented below share a single source sample, sequenced in a study of Graves' ophthalmopathy and Graves' hyperthyroidism. The authors amplified TCR beta CDR3 regions from RNA transcripts. The first round was an RT-PCR with HTBI primers, and the second round was a multiplex PCR. TCRdb processed the multiplex PCR reads anew with MiXCR; each CDR3 protein has one entry. The profile covers 300,000 to 400,000 distinct CDR3 sequences, with approximately 18% appearing a single time and roughly 2.6% taken by the ten largest. Sequencing used peripheral blood. The receptors derive from an adult woman with stable Graves' hyperthyroidism.

The table lists this clonotype with many counts. The V call is TRBV29-1, the J call TRBJ2-5; D gene unclear. V lost 7 bases, J lost 2 bases, and 11 bases lay in between. The CDR3 spans 12 residues. CDR1 and CDR2 from the germline V gene are SQVTM and ANQGSEA. CDR3 nucleotides: TGCAGCGGAGGTGGAGCTCAAGAGACCCAGTACTTC. Protein: CSGGGAQETQYF.

In this sample, this clonotype turned up many times. The chain joins TRBV5-6 to TRBJ1-1, with D possibly being TRBD1 (6 bases). The CDR3 length is 16 residues. V gave up 0 bases and J gave up 1 base, with 13 bases separating them. Germline V gene lookup returns CDR1 SGHDT and CDR2 YYEEEE. DNA for the CDR3: TGTGCCAGCAGCTTGGGGGCCGGACAGACGAACACTGAAGCTTTCTTT. It encodes CASSLGAGQTNTEAFF.

This clonotype was counted many times. The V and J genes are TRBV12-3 or TRBV12-4 and TRBJ2-5, with a weak D call TRBD2 (5 bases). V was pared by 2 bases and J by 2 bases, with 12 bases between. CDR3 length: 15 residues. CDR3 in amino acids: CASSLQSSAQETQYF. The CDR3 region has the DNA TGTGCCAGCAGTTTACAGAGTAGCGCACAAGAGACCCAGTACTTC.

This clonotype was seen ten or more times. The V call is TRBV20-1, the J call TRBJ2-7, with TRBD2 identical over 10 bases. The CDR3 has 16 residues. With 1 base clipped from V and 1 base from J, the junction kept 7 bases outside the gene matches. Germline loops: CDR1 DFQATT, CDR2 SNEGSKA (reference sequence). The chain's CDR3 is CSARGNSGRPSYEQYF. The CDR3 DNA follows: TGCAGTGCTAGAGGGAATAGCGGGAGGCCGTCCTACGAGCAGTACTTC.

Concerning this clonotype: This CDR3 is missing its conserved last phenylalanine or tryptophan, likely due to a read error. J is TRBJ1-5 and V is TRBV12-3 or TRBV12-4; 9 bases match TRBD1. V trimming: 7 bases; J trimming: 4 bases; junction bases outside the gene matches: 5. The CDR3 runs to 14 residues. This chain's CDR3 is CASTGTGYNQPQHL. CDR3 in DNA: TGTGCCAGCACCGGGACAGGGTATAATCAGCCCCAGCATTTG.

This clonotype has ten or more counts. The chain couples TRBV6-5 to TRBJ1-1; D is possibly TRBD1 (5 bases). V dropped 5 bases and J dropped 0 bases, with 10 bases sitting between them. Germline V gene lookup returns CDR1 MNHEY and CDR2 SVGAGI. This CDR3 contains 14 residues. CDR3: CASSQRQLNTEAFF. The CDR3 DNA is TGTGCCAGCAGTCAGAGACAGCTGAACACTGAAGCTTTCTTT.

This clonotype has only a few counts. V usage is TRBV12-3 or TRBV12-4 and J usage is TRBJ2-2, with 7 positions matching TRBD1. The trim removed 6 bases at V and 13 bases at J, leaving 14 bases unmatched. This CDR3 contains 14 residues. CDR3 sequence (DNA): TGTGCCAGCAGCGTAAAGACAGGGTCCAGGGGGCTGTTTTTT. Amino acid sequence: CASSVKTGSRGLFF.

Note on this clonotype: A clone one base away is much larger, so this may be a read error. Since the CDR3 does not end with the conserved phenylalanine or tryptophan, this likely comes from a read error. The rearrangement links TRBV20-1 to TRBJ2-2; 11 bases map to TRBD1. This CDR3 region has 17 residues. In germline, CDR1 is DFQATT, CDR2 SNEGSKA (reference sequence). The V segment lost 0 bases and the J segment 5 bases; nucleotides outside the gene matches: 8. CDR3 DNA: TGCAGTGCTAGAGATGGGACAGGGGGGGTTAGGACCGGGGAGCTGTTTTTG. It is translated as CSARDGTGGVRTGELFL.

This clonotype was picked up many times. The chain carries TRBV19 and TRBJ1-6, with a weak D call TRBD1 (5 bases). The germline CDR1 and CDR2 sequences are LNHDA and SQIVND (reference sequence). V was pared by 6 bases and J by 7 bases, with 16 bases between. The CDR3 covers 15 residues. CDR3 sequence (DNA): TGTGCCAGTAGCGATAACAGGCGGACCAATTCACCCCTCCACTTT. Translation gives CASSDNRRTNSPLHF.

This sequence joins TRBV2 and TRBJ1-5, with D perhaps matching TRBD1 (6 bases). The CDR3 has 14 residues. Deletions cut 3 bases from V and 5 bases from J, with 11 bases between. CDR1 is SNHLY and CDR2 is FYNNEI in the germline V gene. The DNA for the CDR3 is TGTGCCAGCAGTGATAGCGGGGGCCATCAGCCCCAGCATTTT. It encodes CASSDSGGHQPQHF.

This clonotype was seen only a few times. This sequence joins TRBV6-1 and TRBJ2-2; tentatively, D is TRBD1 (7 bases). Trimming pared 7 bases from V and 5 bases from J, leaving 11 bases between. The germline V gene encodes CDR1 MNHNS and CDR2 SASEGT. The CDR3 runs 13 residues. This CDR3 is CASIQGGTGELFF. DNA for the CDR3: TGTGCCAGCATCCAGGGGGGAACCGGGGAGCTGTTTTTT.

This clonotype was picked up many times. The chain uses TRBV6-5 and TRBJ1-6; D possibly corresponds to TRBD1 (5 bases). Per germline, CDR1 MNHEY and CDR2 SVGAGI. V lost 2 bases to trimming and J lost 13 bases, with 27 bases between them. This CDR3 is 18 amino acids long. CDR3 sequence reads: CASSYPPGVSDPGRPLHF. CDR3 bases: TGTGCCAGCAGTTACCCCCCCGGTGTGTCCGATCCAGGGAGGCCCCTCCACTTT.

The table lists this clonotype with a few counts. This chain links TRBV20-1 with TRBJ1-2; D might be TRBD1 (6 bases). Germline V gene lookup returns CDR1 DFQATT and CDR2 SNEGSKA (reference sequence). This CDR3 has 16 residues. V dropped 0 bases and J dropped 8 bases, with 22 bases sitting between them. The DNA of the CDR3 is TGCAGTGCTAGAGAGTCCTGGGGGGGCCCCCGGAGGGGCTACACCTTC. Residues: CSARESWGGPRRGYTF.

In this sample, this clonotype turned up a few times. V is TRBV6-1 and J is TRBJ2-7; 10 nucleotides line up with TRBD1. The V and J ends lost 4 bases and 1 base, in that order; junction bases with no gene match: 4. The germline gives CDR1 MNHNS, CDR2 SASEGT. There are 15 residues in the CDR3. This CDR3 reads CASSGDRGYSYEQYF. The CDR3 region has the DNA TGTGCCAGCAGTGGGGACAGGGGCTATTCCTACGAGCAGTACTTC.

This clonotype was detected ten times or more. The V gene is TRBV6-5, the J gene TRBJ2-7; the D gene is possibly TRBD2 (5 bases). The CDR3 is made up of 16 amino acids. V lost 0 bases and J 2 bases, leaving 14 bases between the germline ends. Germline CDR1 MNHEY, CDR2 SVGAGI. The DNA of the CDR3 is TGTGCCAGCAGTTACTCTTCTAGCTTAGGAACCTACGAGCAGTACTTC. It specifies CASSYSSSLGTYEQYF.

This clonotype has a count of ten or more. This chain joins TRBV6-2 or TRBV6-3 and TRBJ2-7, with 11 bases that match TRBD2. The V gene's germline CDR1 is MNHEY and CDR2 SVGEGT. V trimming: 2 bases; J trimming: 3 bases; junction bases outside the gene matches: 6. The CDR3 totals 16 residues. DNA of the CDR3: TGTGCCAGCAGTTACCCCCCTAGCGGGAGGATCTACGAGCAGTACTTC. This encodes CASSYPPSGRIYEQYF.

This clonotype appeared a few times. The chain is built from TRBV11-2 and TRBJ2-4; D is perhaps TRBD1 or TRBD2 (5 bases each). The CDR3 spans 15 residues. Germline V gene data show CDR1 as SGHAT and CDR2 as FQNNGV. The ends were cut back, 3 bases at V and 7 bases at J, with 16 bases in the middle. The chain's CDR3 is CASSFYTAEGNIQYF. The DNA of the CDR3 is TGTGCCAGCAGCTTCTACACCGCCGAGGGGAACATTCAGTACTTC. Supplemented by reference TRBV11-2 and TRBJ2-4, the full variable domain reads EAGVAQSPRYKIIEKRQSVAFWCNPISGHATLYWYQQILGQGPKLLIQFQNNGVVDDSQLPKDRFSAERLKGVDSTLKIQPAKLEDSAVYLCASSFYTAEGNIQYFGAGTRLSVL.

This clonotype has ten or more counts. The CDR3 coding sequence is TGTGCCAGCAAGACACACGACCAAGAGACCCAGTACTTC. This translates into CASKTHDQETQYF. The V call is TRBV11-2, the J call TRBJ2-5; D is undetermined. Trimming removed 7 bases from V and 0 bases from J, with 9 bases in between. This CDR3 is 13 amino acids long. The germline V gene has CDR1 SGHAT and CDR2 FQNNGV.

The sample holds many counts of this clonotype. V and J are TRBV12-3 or TRBV12-4 and TRBJ1-2; possible D gene TRBD1, 5 bases. Trimming stripped 6 bases from V and 5 bases from J, with 16 bases between. This CDR3 comprises 14 residues. The DNA of the CDR3 is TGTGCCAGCAGCAAAGATAGGGGCCGATATGGCTACACCTTC. It specifies CASSKDRGRYGYTF.

There are many counts of this clonotype. The chain links TRBV6-4 to TRBJ2-2; D is uncertain. Trimming left V 3 bases short and J 1 base short, with 6 bases between. The CDR3 runs to 14 residues. CDR1 is MRHNA, CDR2 SNTAGT, per germline. CDR3 nucleotide sequence: TGTGCCAGCAGTGAGAGGTGGAACACCGGGGAGCTGTTTTTT. As protein: CASSERWNTGELFF.

This clonotype was counted many times. The chain carries TRBV6-1 and TRBJ1-5; 7 nucleotides align to TRBD1. The trim removed 1 base at V and 3 bases at J, leaving 6 bases unmatched. Germline V gene lookup returns CDR1 MNHNS and CDR2 SASEGT. The CDR3 runs to 16 residues. For the CDR3, the DNA is TGTGCCAGCAGTGAAGTACCGGGACAGTACAATCAGCCCCAGCATTTT. It translates to CASSEVPGQYNQPQHF.

This clonotype was found many times. J is TRBJ2-7 and V is TRBV28; D remains unclear. The CDR3 spans 14 residues. Trimming took off 5 bases at V and 2 bases at J, with 13 bases between the two ends. The V gene's germline CDR1 is MDHEN and CDR2 SYDVKM. The CDR3 loop reads CASSPHRETYEQYF. The CDR3 bases are TGTGCCAGCAGTCCCCACAGAGAAACCTACGAGCAGTACTTC.

This clonotype was observed many times. The V call is TRBV10-1, the J call TRBJ2-7; D tentatively reads TRBD1 or TRBD2 (5 bases each). The CDR3 extends over 12 amino acids. V lost 6 bases to trimming and J lost 12 bases, with 18 bases between them. Germline lookup yields CDR1 WNHNN and CDR2 SYGVQD (reference sequence). CDR3 nucleotides: TGCGCCAGCAGCCTAAACTGGGACCGATTGTACTTC. This translates into CASSLNWDRLYF.

This chain uses TRBV12-3 or TRBV12-4 with TRBJ1-2; the D is unclear. There are 12 residues in the CDR3. V lost 5 bases to trimming and J lost 7 bases, with 11 bases between them. CDR3 sequence (DNA): TGTGCCAGCAGTACCGAAGGGTCTGGCTACACCTTC. Its translation is CASSTEGSGYTF.

There are many counts of this clonotype. The J gene is TRBJ1-1, the V gene TRBV7-9; perhaps TRBD1 as D (6 bases). V dropped 7 bases and J dropped 10 bases, with 13 bases sitting between them. The CDR3 runs 11 residues. Germline CDR1 is SEHNR and CDR2 is FQNEAQ (reference sequence). The chain's CDR3 is CASNRDFLAFF. CDR3 DNA: TGTGCCAGCAACAGGGACTTTTTAGCTTTCTTT.

The chain has TRBV6-1 and TRBJ1-6; the D gene is possibly TRBD1 (5 bases). Germline loops: CDR1 MNHNS, CDR2 SASEGT. The germline V and J ends were trimmed by 6 bases and 9 bases, with 9 bases remaining between them. The CDR3 spans 12 residues. The chain's CDR3 is CASRNRISPLHF. DNA of the CDR3: TGTGCCAGCAGGAACAGGATTTCACCCCTCCACTTT.

This clonotype was picked up many times. Germline is not matched at one junction end, which may reflect a read error. The chain uses TRBV29-1 and TRBJ2-5; 12 bases are a match to TRBD1. Germline CDR1 reads SQVTM; CDR2 reads ANQGSEA. CDR3 size: 12 residues. CDR3 in amino acids: CSVEGTRDRGLF. For the CDR3, the DNA is TGCAGCGTTGAAGGAACCCGGGACAGGGGGCTTTTC.